These 3 T cell receptor beta chains originate from one sample sequenced in a study of OX40 agonist ivuxolimab in advanced cancers. Assay used: immunoSEQ multiplex PCR; TCRdb lists only in-frame clones, some missing. The repertoire consists of around 77,000 clones, with 75% to 85% occurring once and the leading ten covering 5% to 6%. This material consisted of CD4+ or CD8+ T cells sorted from blood, taken in a trial of the OX40 agonist ivuxolimab. These receptors all stem from an adult with an advanced solid tumor such as melanoma, head and neck, liver or kidney cancer.

Here the CDR3 reads CASSPRQGISEQYF. CDR3 in DNA: TGTGCCAGCAGCCCGCGACAGGGGATATCCGAGCAGTACTTC. The V and J genes are TRBV11-3 and TRBJ2-7, with TRBD1 matching over 8 bases. V dropped 5 bases and J dropped 6; count of bases not matched to a gene: 9. CDR3 length: 14 amino acids. The germline gives CDR1 SGHNT, CDR2 YENEEA.

This sequence joins TRBV27 and TRBJ1-2, with TRBD1 as a possible D gene (5 bases). V shed 5 bases and J shed 6 bases, with 25 bases lying between them. The CDR3 has 17 amino acids. Germline V lookup: CDR1 MNHEY, CDR2 SMNVEV (reference sequence). The CDR3 nucleotides are TGTGCCAGCAGTAGCCGCCCGAGGGACTGGCCGTCCGATGGCTACACCTTC. Amino acid sequence: CASSSRPRDWPSDGYTF.

V gene TRBV9 combines with J gene TRBJ1-3; D is perhaps TRBD1 (5 bases). V lost 3 bases to trimming and J lost 0 bases, with 13 bases between them. Germline V CDR1 and CDR2: SGDLS, YYNGEE. The CDR3 runs to 16 residues. This chain's CDR3 is CASSGPTASSGNTIYF. The CDR3 DNA follows: TGTGCCAGCAGCGGACCGACAGCTAGCTCTGGAAACACCATATATTTT.